This note documents a single T cell receptor beta chain sequence. In its sample, this clone was seen a few times. It has no known antigen specificity. No clone much larger than this one lies a single base away; base qualities are absent. The sample originates from a study of control samples from healthy donors and cancer patients (dated by TCRdb to 2020 to 2021). V drops 7 bases and J drops 8 bases, leaving 23 bases in between. The CDR3 spans 15 residues, from the cysteine through the phenylalanine. Only the CDR3 part of the read is kept: 45 bases, read in frame from the first base. The germline V gene specifies MDHEN as CDR1 and SYDVKM as CDR2. The library was made by the immunoSEQ multiplex PCR assay. TCRdb's version of the immuneACCESS table is confined to in-frame rearrangements and falls short of the full clone set. An unresolved V gene accounts for under half of the shortfall where checked; the remainder is of unknown origin. This sample gives about 130,000 clones in total; about 90% of them show up just once. The leading ten clones occupy around 1.8% of the sample.

Sequencing used blood. The V and J genes are TRBV28 and TRBJ1-2; the D gene is perhaps TRBD1, on 6 matching bases. The TCR comes from a man aged 18 to 35 in good health. CDR3 region: CASTPGALTPEGYTF. The DNA sequence reads TGTGCCAGCACCCCAGGGGCCCTAACCCCGGAAGGCTACACCTTC.